Sequencing of this T cell receptor (beta chain) was carried out in a study of CD8+CD57+ T cells in acquired aplastic anemia. The study profiled TCR beta VDJ and CDR3 using genomic DNA as template. TCRdb itself ran the reads through MiXCR, one entry per CDR3 protein. The table lists 350,000 to 450,000 distinct CDR3 sequences, roughly 68% of them singletons. The CDR3 sequence is 14 residues long. Germline loops: CDR1 WNHNN, CDR2 SYGVQD (reference sequence). V shed 6 bases and J 10 bases; nucleotides not matched to a gene: 11. What was sequenced was sorted CD4+, CD8+, or CD8+CD57+ T cells (not recorded which) from PBMCs. This receptor was identified in a human donor in good health, serving as a control. This chain joins TRBV10-1 and TRBJ2-1; TRBD2 aligns across 8 bases. The CDR3 nucleotides read TGCGCCAGCAGGGTTACGGGGGGGGGGGGCGAGCAGTTCTTC. Protein sequence: CASRVTGGGGEQFF.